This entry lists 21 T cell receptor beta chains sequenced from one sample in a study of tissue T cells after allogeneic stem cell transplantation. Sequencing used immunoSEQ multiplex PCR; TCRdb keeps in-frame clones, though not all of them. The sample lists about 48,000 clones, less than 75% occurring once. The sample taken for sequencing was sorted cells pooled from one or two spleens. The receptors were sampled from a pool of C57BL/6 mice in good health.

This clone was found once. The gene symbols are mouse symbols. The read comes to an end 1 residue before the CDR3 does, leaving the germline J gene to fill in the end. The chain uses TRBV20 and TRBJ2-5; D is possibly TRBD1 (5 bases). Germline-derived CDR1 and CDR2 are GFQATS and STVNSAI. The V gene lost 0 bases and the J gene lost 5 bases, with 12 bases spanning the gap. This CDR3 comprises 14 residues. The CDR3 bases that were read are TGTGGTGCTAGGGATCACAGGAAGGGAGACACCCAGTAC. It codes for CGARDHRKGDTQY. The entire CDR3 is CGARDHRKGDTQYF.

As for this clone: Gene names denote mouse genes. The read ends 1 residue early relative to the CDR3; the germline J gene fills the gap. The gene calls are TRBV19 and TRBJ1-1; 7 nucleotides line up with TRBD1. CDR1 is FNHDT, CDR2 SITEND, per germline (reference sequence). V dropped 2 bases and J dropped 0; count of bases not matched to a gene: 4. This CDR3 comprises 15 residues. The sequenced CDR3 bases are TGTGCCAGCAGTATTGGACAGGTTTCAAACACAGAAGTCTTC. This gives the protein CASSIGQVSNTEVF. The whole CDR3 protein is CASSIGQVSNTEVFF.

On this clone: The genes are named according to mouse. Read sequence stops 1 residue before the CDR3 end, and the germline J gene provides the missing end. V usage is TRBV1 and J usage is TRBJ2-1; 11 bases fit TRBD2. The CDR3 totals 16 residues. Per the germline V gene, CDR1 is NSQYPW and CDR2 is LRSPGD (reference sequence). Trimming removed 1 base from V and 1 base from J; junction bases left unmatched: 0. The CDR3 is CTCSAGTGGNYAEQFF. The sequenced part of the CDR3 DNA is TGCACCTGCAGTGCAGGGACTGGGGGGAACTATGCTGAGCAGTTC.

Note on this clone: Each gene name is a mouse one. The CDR3 DNA, read in part, is TGTGCCAGCAGCCAAGTGGGGGAGACCGGGCAGCTCTAC. Residues: CASSQVGETGQLY. The CDR3 reads in full as CASSQVGETGQLYF. This sequence joins TRBV2 and TRBJ2-2; tentatively, D is TRBD2 (6 bases). Read sequence stops 1 residue before the CDR3 end, and the germline J gene provides the missing end. Germline assignment: CDR1 LGHNA and CDR2 YSYQKL. The CDR3 has 14 residues. V lost 1 base, J lost 5 bases, and 8 bases lay in between.

Note on this clone: Gene labels here are mouse ones. The CDR3 extends 1 residue past the end of the read, so its final part is completed from the germline J gene. The chain recombines TRBV20 with TRBJ2-1; D ambiguous. The germline V and J ends were trimmed by 4 bases and 4 bases, with 2 bases remaining between them. CDR1 is GFQATS, CDR2 STVNSAI, per germline. There are 10 residues in the CDR3. The CDR3 bases that were read are TGTGGTGCTAATTATGCTGAGCAGTTC. This sequence encodes CGANYAEQF. The full-length CDR3 reads as CGANYAEQFF. Filled out from reference TRBV20 and TRBJ2-1, the complete variable domain reads GALVYQYPRRTICKSGTSMRMECQAVGFQATSVAWYRQSPQKTFELIALSTVNSAIKYEQNFTQEKFPISHPNLSFSSMTVLNAYLEDRGLYLCGANYAEQFFGPGTRLTVL.

Concerning this clone: The listed genes are named as in mouse. The missing CDR3 end, 1 residue past where the read stops, is filled in from the germline J gene. This sequence joins TRBV1 and TRBJ2-5, with TRBD2 matching over 7 bases. The germline V gene encodes CDR1 NSQYPW and CDR2 LRSPGD (reference sequence). This CDR3 region has 15 residues. J was trimmed by 0 bases and V by 1 base; bases with no gene match: 1. This CDR3 reads CTCSAGTGNQDTQYF. Partial CDR3 DNA: TGCACCTGCAGTGCAGGGACTGGAAACCAAGACACCCAGTAC.

Points on this clone: Mouse gene names and germline throughout. The read finishes 1 residue shy of the CDR3 end, and the germline J gene is used to complete it. This chain uses TRBV12-2 with TRBJ2-2; 7 bases line up with TRBD1. This CDR3 spans 14 amino acids. V lost 0 bases to trimming and J lost 4 bases; unmatched junction nucleotides: 1. Germline assignment: CDR1 SGHLS and CDR2 HYDKME. CDR3 in amino acids: CASSLRQGTGQLYF. CDR3 DNA, as far as it was read: TGTGCCAGCTCTCTCCGACAGGGCACCGGGCAGCTCTAC.

A word on this clone: All gene names here are mouse names. The read terminates 1 residue ahead of where the CDR3 ends, so the germline J gene completes it. V usage is TRBV31 and J usage is TRBJ1-1, with no clear D. Germline CDR1 reads GKSSPN; CDR2 reads SITVG. Deletions cut 1 base from V and 0 bases from J, with 6 bases between. The CDR3 spans 13 residues. The DNA read from the CDR3 is TGTGCCTGGAGTCCTACGTCAAACACAGAAGTCTTC. Translating it yields CAWSPTSNTEVF. The entire CDR3 sequence reads CAWSPTSNTEVFF.

As for this clone: Gene and germline names: mouse. The read ends 1 residue shy of where the CDR3 ends; the end is completed using the germline J gene. J is TRBJ2-3 and V is TRBV26; D is unclear. This CDR3 region has 12 residues. Trimming left V 4 bases short and J 3 bases short, with 5 bases between. Looked up from germline, CDR1 is KGHPV and CDR2 is FQNQEV (reference sequence). The CDR3 spells CASSPGAETLYF. The sequenced part of the CDR3 DNA is TGTGCCAGCAGTCCGGGGGCAGAAACGCTGTAT.

A remark on this clone: Mouse gene names apply. The read terminates 1 residue ahead of where the CDR3 ends, so the germline J gene completes it. The chain joins TRBV19 to TRBJ1-4; no clear D. The V and J ends lost 4 bases and 2 bases respectively, with 9 bases between them. The CDR3 spans 14 residues. Looked up from germline, CDR1 is FNHDT and CDR2 is SITEND (reference sequence). The sequenced part of the CDR3 DNA is TGTGCCAGCAGTCCAGACATCTCCAACGAAAGATTATTT. Amino acids: CASSPDISNERLF. The full CDR3 sequence reads CASSPDISNERLFF.

This clone was counted a single time. The genes are named according to mouse. The CDR3 is cut off 1 residue early in the read; its end comes from the germline J gene. This chain links TRBV5 with TRBJ2-1, with TRBD2 matching over 8 bases. The V gene's germline CDR1 is LGHNA and CDR2 YNLKQL (reference sequence). The CDR3 runs to 14 residues. V shed 4 bases, J shed 3 bases, and the junction held 2 bases outside the gene matches. CDR3 bases read: TGTGCCAGCAGCCCGACTGGGGTCTATGCTGAGCAGTTC. It yields the protein CASSPTGVYAEQF. The whole CDR3 protein reads CASSPTGVYAEQFF.

Regarding this clone: Mouse gene names apply. The sequence runs out 1 residue before the end of the CDR3; the remainder is reconstructed from the germline J gene. This chain uses TRBV13-3 with TRBJ2-7; D gene unclear. CDR3 length equals 11 residues. Germline V gives CDR1 NNHDY, CDR2 SYVADS. Between the trimmed V and J ends, which lost 4 bases and 4 bases, there was a span of 6 bases. The sequenced CDR3 bases are TGTGCCAGCAGTCGCCAGTATGAACAGTAC. This gives the protein CASSRQYEQY. The whole CDR3 protein reads CASSRQYEQYF.

A remark on this clone: Gene names denote mouse genes. The CDR3 end falls 1 residue outside the read, so it is completed with the germline J gene. This rearrangement joins TRBV29 to TRBJ1-5; tentative D call: TRBD1 (5 bases). The germline V gene encodes CDR1 MSHET and CDR2 SYDVDS. This CDR3 contains 14 residues. V was shortened by 5 bases and J by 0 bases, with 8 bases between the two germline ends. The CDR3 DNA, read in part, is TGTGCTAGCAGTCGACAGAATAACAACCAGGCTCCGCTT. Translated: CASSRQNNNQAPL. The entire CDR3 is CASSRQNNNQAPLF.

Remarks on this clone: Gene and germline names: mouse. Coverage ceases 1 residue before the CDR3 finishes, and the germline J gene fills in the end. The V gene is TRBV26, the J gene TRBJ2-3; D is ambiguous. V was pared by 4 bases and J by 0 bases, with 5 bases between. This CDR3 spans 13 amino acids. The germline V gene encodes CDR1 KGHPV and CDR2 FQNQEV (reference sequence). CDR3 region: CASSQNSAETLYF. CDR3 bases read: TGTGCCAGCAGTCAAAATAGTGCAGAAACGCTGTAT.

Details on this clone: Genes here carry mouse names. Read sequence stops 1 residue before the CDR3 end, and the germline J gene provides the missing end. The V and J genes are TRBV14 and TRBJ2-7; 7 bases are shared with TRBD1. V was clipped by 5 bases and J by 0 bases; unmatched bases: 5. This CDR3 is built from 14 residues. In germline, CDR1 is SGHDT, CDR2 FRDEAV. The CDR3 is CASSPAGGSYEQYF. The sequenced CDR3 bases are TGTGCCAGCAGCCCTGCAGGGGGCTCCTATGAACAGTAC.

To note about this clone: Gene names are the mouse ones. The CDR3 extends 1 residue past the end of the read, so its final part is completed from the germline J gene. V and J are TRBV19 and TRBJ2-4, with 12 bases aligning to TRBD2. The V segment lost 4 bases and the J segment 6 bases; nucleotides outside the gene matches: 3. The CDR3 covers 14 residues. The germline V gene has CDR1 FNHDT and CDR2 SITEND (reference sequence). The DNA read from the CDR3 is TGTGCCAGCAGTTTGACTGGGGGGGCGAACACCTTGTAC. Amino acid sequence: CASSLTGGANTLY. Given in full, the CDR3 is CASSLTGGANTLYF.

On this clone itself: Mouse germline and gene names are used. The read is 1 residue too short to cover the CDR3 end, so that end is filled in from the germline J gene. V usage is TRBV13-3 and J usage is TRBJ1-6; D might be TRBD1 (5 bases). TRBJ1-6 is assigned to the ORF class and has an uncertain function. Germline CDR1 NNHDY, CDR2 SYVADS. Trimming took 2 bases from V and 7 from J, leaving 7 bases between them. The CDR3 is made up of 13 amino acids. The sequenced part of the CDR3 DNA is TGTGCCAGCAGTGAGGGGGGGAATTCGCCCCTCTAC. This translates into CASSEGGNSPLY. From start to end, the CDR3 is CASSEGGNSPLYF.

The sample holds one count of this clone. The gene names given are mouse names. The CDR3 end falls 1 residue outside the read, so it is completed with the germline J gene. The chain carries TRBV20 and TRBJ2-2; D assignment may be TRBD1 or TRBD2 (5 bases each). Trimming removed 5 bases from V and 0 bases from J, with 10 bases in between. Germline V lookup: CDR1 GFQATS, CDR2 STVNSAI. The CDR3 is 14 amino acids. CDR3 sequence reads: CGAGAYPNTGQLYF. The covered CDR3 bases are TGTGGTGCTGGGGCATATCCAAACACCGGGCAGCTCTAC.

This clone was seen only a few times. Gene labels here are mouse ones. The missing CDR3 end, 1 residue past where the read stops, is filled in from the germline J gene. The chain joins TRBV3 to TRBJ1-2; tentative D call: TRBD1 (6 bases). The germline CDR1 and CDR2 sequences are SNHLY and FYNGKV (reference sequence). The CDR3 is 14 residues long. V lost 5 bases to trimming and J lost 1 base, with 11 bases between them. The CDR3 DNA, read in part, is TGTGCCAGCAGCCGGGACACACTAAACTCCGACTACACC. Its translation is CASSRDTLNSDYT. The whole CDR3 region reads CASSRDTLNSDYTF.

Details on this clone: Mouse gene names apply. Read coverage stops 1 residue before the CDR3 terminus; the germline J gene supplies the remainder. The chain couples TRBV3 to TRBJ2-3, with 7 bases aligning to TRBD2. J gave up 2 bases and V 5 bases, and 4 bases lay outside the gene matches. The length of the CDR3 is 14 residues. Germline lookup yields CDR1 SNHLY and CDR2 FYNGKV (reference sequence). CDR3 DNA (partial): TGTGCCAGCAGCCCCACTGGGGTTGCAGAAACGCTGTAT. This translates into CASSPTGVAETLY. The whole CDR3 region reads CASSPTGVAETLYF.

Of note for this clone: Genes and germline come from the mouse. Read data end 1 residue before the CDR3 end; the end is taken from the germline J gene. The genes are TRBV13-1 and TRBJ1-3; no clear D gene. CDR1 and CDR2 (germline): NSHNY, SYGAGN. The V end was cut by 2 bases, the J end by 0 bases, with 6 bases between. This CDR3 contains 14 residues. CDR3 amino acids: CASSDSSSGNTLYF. The CDR3 DNA, read in part, is TGTGCCAGCAGTGACAGCAGTTCTGGAAATACGCTCTAT.